This passage covers 23 T cell receptor beta chains from one sample sequenced in a study of blood T cell repertoires in COVID-19. Profiled with immunoSEQ multiplex PCR; TCRdb holds only in-frame clones, not every one. The table includes over 100,000 clones, around four fifths detected once. What was sequenced was peripheral blood. These receptors were obtained from a woman aged 55-69 years with acute or convalescent COVID-19.

The chain links TRBV28 to TRBJ2-3; the D gene is possibly TRBD2 (7 bases). The V end lost 10 bases, the J end lost 7 bases, and 21 bases lay between the germline ends. The CDR3 runs to 14 residues. The germline CDR1 and CDR2 sequences are MDHEN and SYDVKM. DNA of the CDR3: TGTGCCACCACGAAGGGGGAGGGTCGAAATACGCAGTATTTT. This translates into CATTKGEGRNTQYF.

This clone was counted a single time. The chain joins TRBV2 to TRBJ2-7; TRBD1 aligns across 10 bases. Germline V lookup: CDR1 SNHLY, CDR2 FYNNEI. The CDR3 contains 16 residues. V dropped 8 bases and J dropped 6; count of bases not matched to a gene: 16. For the CDR3, the DNA is TGTGCCAGCGGGGGGCCTCCGGGACAGGGGATCGGCGAGCAGTACTTC. It yields the protein CASGGPPGQGIGEQYF.

This rearrangement joins TRBV6-5 to TRBJ2-1, with 10 bases that match TRBD1. The length of the CDR3 is 15 residues. Germline V gives CDR1 MNHEY, CDR2 SVGAGI. J lost 12 bases, V lost 6 bases, and 14 bases had no gene match. The CDR3 sequence is CASSPGGQGSKAQFF. The CDR3 nucleotides read TGTGCCAGCAGCCCCGGGGGACAGGGGAGTAAGGCGCAGTTCTTC.

The CDR3 DNA follows: TGTGCCTGGAGTGTACCTGCGACGGGGGAAAAACTGTTTTTT. The encoded protein is CAWSVPATGEKLFF. This chain links TRBV30 with TRBJ1-4; D call uncertain. CDR3 length equals 14 residues. Trimming pared 0 bases from V and 8 bases from J, leaving 13 bases between. From germline, CDR1 is GTSNPN and CDR2 SVGIG (reference sequence).

J is TRBJ1-6 and V is TRBV9, with 7 bases lining up with TRBD1. V was pared by 1 base and J by 8 bases, with 0 bases of the junction left unmatched. CDR3 size: 13 residues. The germline V gene encodes CDR1 SGDLS and CDR2 YYNGEE. The CDR3, as DNA: TGTGCCAGCAGCGTACAGGGGGATTCACCCCTCCACTTT. The encoded protein is CASSVQGDSPLHF. Filled out from reference TRBV9 and TRBJ1-6, the complete variable domain reads DSGVTQTPKHLITATGQRVTLRCSPRSGDLSVYWYQQSLDQGLQFLIQYYNGEERAKGNILERFSAQQFPDLHSELNLSSLELGDSALYFCASSVQGDSPLHFGNGTRLTVT.

In its sample, this clone was seen a few times. This sequence joins TRBV2 and TRBJ2-7; TRBD1 agrees at 7 bases. This CDR3 has 14 residues. Germline trimming cut 5 bases from V and 5 bases from J; bases unmatched to any gene: 9. The germline CDR1 and CDR2 sequences are SNHLY and FYNNEI. CDR3 nucleotides: TGTGCCAGCAGTATACCGGGACAGCGCAACGAGCAGTACTTC. Protein sequence: CASSIPGQRNEQYF. The complete variable domain, with remaining parts taken from reference TRBV2 and TRBJ2-7, reads EPEVTQTPSHQVTQMGQEVILRCVPISNHLYFYWYRQILGQKVEFLVSFYNNEISEKSEIFDDQFSVERPDGSNFTLKIRSTKLEDSAMYFCASSIPGQRNEQYFGPGTRLTVT.

CDR3 sequence (DNA): TGCGCCAGCAGCCAAGGCCCCGGGACAGGGGCCGTCGAGCAGTACTTC. Protein: CASSQGPGTGAVEQYF. This chain uses TRBV4-3 with TRBJ2-7; TRBD1 aligns across 10 bases. The length of the CDR3 is 16 residues. Germline assignment: CDR1 LGHNA and CDR2 YSLEER. V shed 1 base, J shed 6 bases, and the junction held 9 bases outside the gene matches.

This rearrangement joins TRBV6-5 to TRBJ2-5; a weak D match, TRBD2 (5 bases). The CDR3 runs to 11 residues. The V and J ends lost 7 bases and 10 bases respectively, with 13 bases between them. Per the germline V gene, CDR1 is MNHEY and CDR2 is SVGAGI. CDR3: CASKEMRDQYF. CDR3 coding DNA: TGTGCCAGCAAAGAAATGAGGGACCAGTACTTC.

CDR3 sequence (DNA): TGTGCCAGCGGAGCCGGGACAAAAAACACCGGGGAGCTGTTTTTT. Translated, it gives CASGAGTKNTGELFF. The chain uses TRBV11-2 and TRBJ2-2; possible D gene TRBD1, 6 bases. This CDR3 contains 15 residues. Trimming shortened V by 8 bases and J by 2 bases, and 15 bases separated the two germline ends. In germline, CDR1 is SGHAT, CDR2 FQNNGV.

This clone was detected once. The V gene is TRBV18, the J gene TRBJ1-1; D remains ambiguous. Trimming left V 6 bases short and J 0 bases short, with 17 bases between. CDR1 is KGHSH, CDR2 LQKENI, per germline. The length of the CDR3 is 16 residues. CDR3 loop: CASSARLVDMNTEAFF. The DNA for the CDR3 is TGTGCCAGCTCCGCAAGATTGGTAGATATGAACACTGAAGCTTTCTTT.

This sequence joins TRBV30 and TRBJ1-5, with D uncertain. Trimming took off 0 bases at V and 7 bases at J, with 10 bases between the two ends. This CDR3 region has 13 residues. From germline, CDR1 is GTSNPN and CDR2 SVGIG (reference sequence). The CDR3 here is CAWSVDGIQPQHF. CDR3 nucleotides: TGTGCCTGGAGTGTAGACGGGATCCAGCCCCAGCATTTT. Filled out from reference TRBV30 and TRBJ1-5, the complete variable domain reads SQTIHQWPATLVQPVGSPLSLECTVEGTSNPNLYWYRQAAGRGLQLLFYSVGIGQISSEVPQNLSASRPQDRQFILSSKKLLLSDSGFYLCAWSVDGIQPQHFGDGTRLSIL.

The chain has TRBV5-6 and TRBJ1-6, with D perhaps TRBD1 (6 bases). Germline V gives CDR1 SGHDT, CDR2 YYEEEE. The V end lost 4 bases, the J end lost 6 bases, and 11 bases lay between the germline ends. There are 14 residues in the CDR3. CDR3 nucleotide sequence: TGTGCCAGCAGCCAAGACAGGCGTAATTCACCCCTCCACTTT. It codes for CASSQDRRNSPLHF.

The V call is TRBV4-3, the J call TRBJ1-4, with 9 bases aligning to TRBD1. Germline assignment: CDR1 LGHNA and CDR2 YSLEER. Unmatched junction bases numbered 5, after V lost 1 base and J lost 8 bases. The CDR3 is 15 amino acids. DNA for the CDR3: TGCGCCAGCAGCCAAGGGGGGACAGGGCCCGAAAAACTGTTTTTT. This encodes CASSQGGTGPEKLFF.

This clone was seen once. V gene TRBV6-5 combines with J gene TRBJ2-7; 7 bases match TRBD1. There are 13 residues in the CDR3. Germline V gene data show CDR1 as MNHEY and CDR2 as SVGAGI. J was trimmed by 3 bases and V by 5 bases; bases with no gene match: 4. CDR3 in amino acids: CASSKRQGYEQYF. The CDR3 DNA is TGTGCCAGCAGTAAACGACAGGGCTACGAGCAGTACTTC.

This clone was recorded once. The rearrangement joins TRBV13 to TRBJ2-2, with D possibly matching TRBD2 (5 bases). Germline lookup yields CDR1 PRHDT and CDR2 FYEKMQ (reference sequence). The CDR3 runs 16 residues. Trimming took 2 bases from V and 4 from J, leaving 14 bases between them. This CDR3 reads CASSLISPAATGELFF. In DNA form, the CDR3 reads TGTGCCAGCAGCTTAATATCCCCAGCGGCCACCGGGGAGCTGTTTTTT.

The chain carries TRBV19 and TRBJ1-5, with D unresolved. Trimming removed 9 bases at V and 0 bases at J, with 12 bases between. Germline V gives CDR1 LNHDA, CDR2 SQIVND (reference sequence). There are 14 residues in the CDR3. CDR3 DNA: TGTGCCAGCGGTACCTCAGGTAGCAATCAGCCCCAGCATTTT. Amino acid sequence: CASGTSGSNQPQHF.

The CDR3 is CASSAASTGWEKLFF. CDR3 coding DNA: TGTGCCAGCAGCGCCGCGTCGACAGGGTGGGAAAAACTGTTTTTT. J is TRBJ1-4 and V is TRBV9, with TRBD1 matching over 7 bases. The length of the CDR3 is 15 residues. The V gene end was trimmed by 3 bases and the J gene end by 8 bases; junction bases not matched to a gene: 10. The germline V gene encodes CDR1 SGDLS and CDR2 YYNGEE.

This clone was detected a few times. The chain couples TRBV5-5 to TRBJ1-2, with D possibly TRBD1 on 6 matching bases. Germline V CDR1 and CDR2: SGHKS, YYEKEE (reference sequence). V lost 7 bases to trimming and J lost 0 bases, with 10 bases between them. The CDR3 sequence is 13 residues long. The CDR3 nucleotides are TGTGCCAGCGCGGACAGCTCTAACTATGGCTACACCTTC. Translating gives CASADSSNYGYTF.

The J gene is TRBJ2-2, the V gene TRBV19; D is ambiguous. The V end lost 7 bases, the J end lost 7 bases, and 19 bases lay between the germline ends. There are 15 residues in the CDR3. CDR1 is LNHDA, CDR2 SQIVND, per germline (reference sequence). The chain's CDR3 is CASTQRTGRGGELFF. The CDR3 DNA sequence: TGTGCCAGTACCCAAAGAACTGGTCGAGGCGGGGAGCTGTTTTTT.

The chain links TRBV6-5 to TRBJ2-4; TRBD1 aligns across 7 bases. The CDR3 sequence is 15 residues long. Trimming cost V 5 bases and J 7 bases; bases outside gene matches: 11. Germline V gene sequence: CDR1 MNHEY, CDR2 SVGAGI. CDR3 region: CASSRSPGQYNIQYF. The CDR3 DNA is TGTGCCAGCAGTCGAAGCCCGGGACAGTATAACATTCAGTACTTC.

This chain joins TRBV29-1 and TRBJ1-5; a possible D gene is TRBD1 (5 bases). V lost 7 bases, J lost 6 bases, and 22 bases lay in between. The CDR3 length is 15 residues. Germline V gene sequence: CDR1 SQVTM, CDR2 ANQGSEA. The CDR3 here is CSALTDSTVGQPQHF. CDR3 DNA: TGCAGCGCCCTAACAGACAGCACGGTTGGTCAGCCCCAGCATTTT.

The chain recombines TRBV4-1 with TRBJ1-3; TRBD1 might be the D (5 bases). This CDR3 region has 15 residues. Germline V gene lookup returns CDR1 MGHRA and CDR2 YSYEKL. Trimming took 4 bases from V and 2 from J, leaving 12 bases between them. The CDR3 is CASSLAGFAGNTIYF. The CDR3 nucleotides are TGCGCCAGCAGCCTCGCAGGGTTCGCTGGAAACACCATATATTTT.

This chain joins TRBV7-3 and TRBJ2-7; perhaps TRBD2 as D (5 bases). The germline V gene has CDR1 SGHTA and CDR2 FQGTGA. The CDR3 length is 14 residues. The germline V and J ends were trimmed by 5 bases and 0 bases, with 11 bases remaining between them. Here the CDR3 reads CASSPSGSSYEQYF. The CDR3 nucleotides read TGTGCCAGCAGCCCGAGCGGCAGCTCCTACGAGCAGTACTTC.